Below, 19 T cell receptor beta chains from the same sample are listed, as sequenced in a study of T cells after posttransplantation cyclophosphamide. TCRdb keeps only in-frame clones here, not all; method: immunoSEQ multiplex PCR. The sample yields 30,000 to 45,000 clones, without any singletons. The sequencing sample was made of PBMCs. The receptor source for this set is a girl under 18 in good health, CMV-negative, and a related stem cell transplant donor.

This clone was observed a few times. The CDR3 nucleotides read TGTGCCAACTTATGTATAGCCAAAAACATTCAGTACTTC. As protein: CANLCIAKNIQYF. This rearrangement joins TRBV27 to TRBJ2-4; D not certain. The V gene lost 10 bases and the J gene lost 0 bases, with 10 bases spanning the gap. Germline values: CDR1 MNHEY, CDR2 SMNVEV (reference sequence). This CDR3 is 13 amino acids long.

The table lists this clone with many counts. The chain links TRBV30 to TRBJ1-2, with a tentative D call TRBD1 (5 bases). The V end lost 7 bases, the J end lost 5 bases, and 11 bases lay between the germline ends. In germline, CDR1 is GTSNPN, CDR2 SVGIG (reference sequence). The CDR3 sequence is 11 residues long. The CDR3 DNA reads TGTGCCTATGCAGGGCAGTATGGCTACACCTTC. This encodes CAYAGQYGYTF.

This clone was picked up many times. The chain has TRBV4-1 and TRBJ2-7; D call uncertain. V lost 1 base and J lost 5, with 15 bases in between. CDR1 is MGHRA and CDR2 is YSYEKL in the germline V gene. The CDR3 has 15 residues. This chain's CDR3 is CASSQGFARFDEQYF. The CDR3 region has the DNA TGCGCCAGCAGCCAAGGATTCGCGCGCTTCGACGAGCAGTACTTC.

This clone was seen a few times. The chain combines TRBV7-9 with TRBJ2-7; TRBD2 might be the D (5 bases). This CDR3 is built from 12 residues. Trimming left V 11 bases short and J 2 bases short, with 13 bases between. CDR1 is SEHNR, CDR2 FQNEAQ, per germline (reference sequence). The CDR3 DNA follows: TGTGCCTCCTTGACGGGGACCTACGAGCAGTACTTC. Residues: CASLTGTYEQYF.

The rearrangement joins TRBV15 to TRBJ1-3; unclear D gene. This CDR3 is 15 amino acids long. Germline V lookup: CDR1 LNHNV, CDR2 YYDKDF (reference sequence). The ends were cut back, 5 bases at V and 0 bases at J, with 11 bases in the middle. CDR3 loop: CATSFNRDSGNTIYF. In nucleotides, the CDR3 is TGTGCCACCAGCTTCAACCGGGACTCTGGAAACACCATATATTTT.

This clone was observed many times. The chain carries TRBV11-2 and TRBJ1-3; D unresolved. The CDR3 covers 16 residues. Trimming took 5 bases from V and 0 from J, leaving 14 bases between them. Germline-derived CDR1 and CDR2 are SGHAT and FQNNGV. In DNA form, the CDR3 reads TGTGCCAGCAGCGGACGGACTGGGCTCTCTGGAAACACCATATATTTT. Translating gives CASSGRTGLSGNTIYF.

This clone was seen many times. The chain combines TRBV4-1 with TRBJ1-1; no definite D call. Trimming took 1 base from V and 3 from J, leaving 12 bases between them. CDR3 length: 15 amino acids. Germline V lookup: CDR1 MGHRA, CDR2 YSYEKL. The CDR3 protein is CASSQVGGKDTEAFF. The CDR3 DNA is TGCGCCAGCAGCCAAGTAGGAGGGAAGGACACTGAAGCTTTCTTT.

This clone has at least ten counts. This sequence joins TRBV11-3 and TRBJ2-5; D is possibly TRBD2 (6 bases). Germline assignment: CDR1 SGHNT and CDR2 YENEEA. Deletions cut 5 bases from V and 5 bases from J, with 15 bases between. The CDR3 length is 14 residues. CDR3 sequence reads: CASSISGTVETQYF. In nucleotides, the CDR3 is TGTGCCAGCAGCATCTCCGGGACTGTCGAGACCCAGTACTTC.

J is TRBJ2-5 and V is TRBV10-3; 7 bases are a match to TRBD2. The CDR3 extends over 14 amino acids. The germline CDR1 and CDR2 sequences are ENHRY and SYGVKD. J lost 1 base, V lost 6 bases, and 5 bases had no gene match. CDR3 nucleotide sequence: TGTGCCATCAGGGAGGGAGGGTTCCAAGAGACCCAGTACTTC. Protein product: CAIREGGFQETQYF.

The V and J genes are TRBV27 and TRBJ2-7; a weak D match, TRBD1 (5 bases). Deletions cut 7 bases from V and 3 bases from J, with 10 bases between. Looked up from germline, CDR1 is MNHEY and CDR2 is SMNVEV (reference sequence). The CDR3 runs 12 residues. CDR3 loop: CASNPQGYEQYF. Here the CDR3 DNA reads TGTGCCAGCAACCCTCAGGGCTACGAGCAGTACTTC.

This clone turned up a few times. CDR3: CASSFRPGGDYGYTF. The DNA of the CDR3 is TGTGCCAGCAGTTTCCGCCCCGGCGGGGACTATGGCTACACCTTC. This rearrangement joins TRBV27 to TRBJ1-2; D is unresolved. Trimming stripped 3 bases from V and 3 bases from J, with 14 bases between. Germline CDR1 MNHEY, CDR2 SMNVEV (reference sequence). The CDR3 loop spans 15 amino acids.

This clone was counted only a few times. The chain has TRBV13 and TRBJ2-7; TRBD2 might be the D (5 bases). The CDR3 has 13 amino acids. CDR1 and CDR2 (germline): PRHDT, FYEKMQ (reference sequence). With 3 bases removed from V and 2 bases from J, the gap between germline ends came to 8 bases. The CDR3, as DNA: TGTGCCAGCAGCTTCGGGGTGGCCTACGAGCAGTACTTC. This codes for CASSFGVAYEQYF.

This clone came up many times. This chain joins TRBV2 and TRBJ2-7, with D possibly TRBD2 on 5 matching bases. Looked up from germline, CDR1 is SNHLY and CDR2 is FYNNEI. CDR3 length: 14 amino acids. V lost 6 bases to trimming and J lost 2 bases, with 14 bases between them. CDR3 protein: CASSTRETTYEQYF. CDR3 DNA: TGTGCCAGCAGCACCCGGGAAACAACCTACGAGCAGTACTTC.

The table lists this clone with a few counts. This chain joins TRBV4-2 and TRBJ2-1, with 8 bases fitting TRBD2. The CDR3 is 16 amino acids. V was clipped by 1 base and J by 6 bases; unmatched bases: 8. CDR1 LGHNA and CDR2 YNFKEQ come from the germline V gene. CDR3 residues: CASSQAGLGSGNEQFF. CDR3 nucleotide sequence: TGTGCCAGCAGCCAAGCGGGACTAGGTTCGGGCAATGAGCAGTTCTTC.

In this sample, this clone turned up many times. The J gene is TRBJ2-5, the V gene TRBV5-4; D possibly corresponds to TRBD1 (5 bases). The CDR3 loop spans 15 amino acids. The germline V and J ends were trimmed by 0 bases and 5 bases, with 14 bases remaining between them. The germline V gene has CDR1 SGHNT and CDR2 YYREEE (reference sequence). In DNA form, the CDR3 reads TGTGCCAGCAGCTTGGAAGGCCTTAAGGGGGAGACCCAGTACTTC. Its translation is CASSLEGLKGETQYF.

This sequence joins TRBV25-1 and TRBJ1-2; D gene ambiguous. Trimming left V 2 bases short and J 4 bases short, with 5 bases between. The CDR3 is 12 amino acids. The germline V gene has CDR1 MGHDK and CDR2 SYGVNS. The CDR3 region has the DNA TGTGCCAGCAGTGAAGGAGGCTATGGCTACACCTTC. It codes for CASSEGGYGYTF.

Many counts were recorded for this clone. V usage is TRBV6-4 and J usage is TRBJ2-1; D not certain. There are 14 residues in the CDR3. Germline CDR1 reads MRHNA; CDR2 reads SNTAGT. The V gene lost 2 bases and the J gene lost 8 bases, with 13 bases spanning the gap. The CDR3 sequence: CASSDKVGSDEQFF. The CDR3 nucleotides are TGTGCCAGCAGTGACAAGGTCGGAAGCGATGAGCAGTTCTTC.

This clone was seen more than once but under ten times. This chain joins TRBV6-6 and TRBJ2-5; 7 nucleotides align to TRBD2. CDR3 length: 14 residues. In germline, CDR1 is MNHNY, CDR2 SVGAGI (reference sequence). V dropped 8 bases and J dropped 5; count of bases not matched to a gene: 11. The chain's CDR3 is CASESPDGGETQYF. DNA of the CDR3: TGTGCCAGCGAATCCCCGGACGGGGGGGAGACCCAGTACTTC.

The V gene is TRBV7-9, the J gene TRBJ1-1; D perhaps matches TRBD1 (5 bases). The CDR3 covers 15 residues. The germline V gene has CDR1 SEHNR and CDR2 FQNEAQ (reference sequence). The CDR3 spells CADSLQGFMNTEAFF. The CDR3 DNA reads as TGTGCTGACAGCCTCCAGGGTTTTATGAACACTGAAGCTTTCTTT.